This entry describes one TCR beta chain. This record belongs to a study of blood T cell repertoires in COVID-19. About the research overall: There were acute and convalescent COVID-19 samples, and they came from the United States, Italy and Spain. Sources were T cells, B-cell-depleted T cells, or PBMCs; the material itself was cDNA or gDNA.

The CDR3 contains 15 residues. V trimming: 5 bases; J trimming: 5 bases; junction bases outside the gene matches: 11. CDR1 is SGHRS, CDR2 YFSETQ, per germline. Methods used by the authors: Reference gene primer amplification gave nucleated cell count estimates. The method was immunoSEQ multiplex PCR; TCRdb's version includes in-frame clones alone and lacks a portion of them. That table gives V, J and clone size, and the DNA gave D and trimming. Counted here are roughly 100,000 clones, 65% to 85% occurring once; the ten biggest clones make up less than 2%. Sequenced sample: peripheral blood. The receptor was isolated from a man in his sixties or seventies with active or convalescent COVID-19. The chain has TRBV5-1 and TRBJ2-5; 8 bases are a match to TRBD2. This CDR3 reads CASRVGGAALETQYF. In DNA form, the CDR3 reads TGCGCCAGCAGGGTCGGGGGGGCGGCCTTGGAGACCCAGTACTTC.